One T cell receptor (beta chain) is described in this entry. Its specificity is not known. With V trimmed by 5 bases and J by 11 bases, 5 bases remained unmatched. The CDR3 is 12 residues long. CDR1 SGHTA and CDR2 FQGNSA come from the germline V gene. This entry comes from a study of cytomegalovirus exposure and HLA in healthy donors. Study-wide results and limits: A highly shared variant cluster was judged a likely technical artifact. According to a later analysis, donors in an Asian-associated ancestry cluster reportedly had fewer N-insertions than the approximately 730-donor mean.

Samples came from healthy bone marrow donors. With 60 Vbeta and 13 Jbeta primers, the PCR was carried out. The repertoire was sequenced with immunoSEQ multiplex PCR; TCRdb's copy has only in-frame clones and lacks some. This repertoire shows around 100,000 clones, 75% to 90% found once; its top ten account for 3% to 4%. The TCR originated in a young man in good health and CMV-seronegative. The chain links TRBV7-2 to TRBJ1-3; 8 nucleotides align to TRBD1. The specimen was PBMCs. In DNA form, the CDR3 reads TGTGCCAGCAGCCTTGACAGGGGCGCCATATATTTT. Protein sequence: CASSLDRGAIYF.